This entry lists 20 T cell receptor beta chains sequenced from one sample in a study of identical twins. MiXCR, applied by TCRdb to the 5' RACE reads, yields one record per CDR3 protein. The data show 250,000 or so distinct CDR3 sequences, roughly 7% seen once. These data also featured in a second study, about yellow fever vaccine responses in identical twins.

Sequencing was carried out using memory (CD45RO+) T cells sorted from blood. The receptors were gathered from a woman younger than 30 in good health.

Comments on this clonotype: This may be a read error: a much more frequent sequence differs by one nucleotide. The chain uses TRBV9 and TRBJ2-2, with TRBD2 matching 13 bases. Germline V CDR1 and CDR2: SGDLS, YYNGEE. This CDR3 spans 16 amino acids. The CDR3 loop is CAGSPGTSGTTGELFF. DNA of the CDR3: TGTGCCGGCAGCCCCGGGACTAGCGGGACGACCGGGGAGCTGTTTTTT.

This clonotype was seen a handful of times. The V call is TRBV5-1, the J call TRBJ1-1, with 8 nucleotides matching TRBD1. Trimming cost V 3 bases and J 0 bases; bases outside gene matches: 1. Germline lookup yields CDR1 SGHRS and CDR2 YFSETQ. The CDR3 is made up of 14 amino acids. CDR3 DNA sequence: TGCGCCAGCAGCTCGACAGGGGTGAACACTGAAGCTTTCTTT. Protein product: CASSSTGVNTEAFF. Looking up the rest from reference TRBV5-1 and TRBJ1-1 gives the full variable domain: KAGVTQTPRYLIKTRGQQVTLSCSPISGHRSVSWYQQTPGQGLQFLFEYFSETQRNKGNFPGRFSGRQFSNSRSEMNVSTLELGDSALYLCASSSTGVNTEAFFGQGTRLTVV.

This clonotype was detected ten times or more. The chain couples TRBV12-3 or TRBV12-4 to TRBJ2-5, with 12 nucleotides matching TRBD2. The V and J ends lost 6 bases and 4 bases, in that order; junction bases with no gene match: 6. This CDR3 is 15 amino acids long. The CDR3 DNA reads TGTGCCAGCAGGAGACTAGCGGGGGCCCCAGAGACCCAGTACTTC. Encoded protein: CASRRLAGAPETQYF.

This clonotype was observed many times. This sequence joins TRBV5-1 and TRBJ1-4, with a tentative D call TRBD1 (5 bases). This CDR3 has 15 amino acids. Trimming shortened V by 3 bases and J by 0 bases, and 9 bases separated the two germline ends. The germline V gene encodes CDR1 SGHRS and CDR2 YFSETQ. CDR3 DNA: TGCGCCAGCAGCTGGGACGGAACAACTAATGAAAAACTGTTTTTT. As protein: CASSWDGTTNEKLFF.

Comment on this clonotype: Relative to the germline gene, one junction end is altered; a read error may explain this. V and J are TRBV7-2 and TRBJ2-1; D remains ambiguous. The CDR3 contains 11 residues. Germline V lookup: CDR1 SGHTA, CDR2 FQGNSA. The CDR3 DNA is TGTGCCAGCACCTTAGTGAATGAGCAGTTCTTC. Its protein is CASTLVNEQFF.

This clonotype was seen many times. The V and J genes are TRBV6-1 and TRBJ2-2; the match to TRBD1 covers 8 bases. J was trimmed by 5 bases and V by 7 bases; bases with no gene match: 6. The CDR3 covers 14 residues. In germline, CDR1 is MNHNS, CDR2 SASEGT. DNA of the CDR3: TGTGCCAGCATGACAACAGGGGGAACCGGGGAGCTGTTTTTT. Residues: CASMTTGGTGELFF.

For the CDR3, the DNA is TGTGCCACCAGTGACACCGGGCCCAATTCCTACAATGAGCAGTTCTTC. This encodes CATSDTGPNSYNEQFF. The chain combines TRBV24-1 with TRBJ2-1; no clear D gene. There are 16 residues in the CDR3. Germline V CDR1 and CDR2: KGHDR, SFDVKD. The germline V and J ends were trimmed by 4 bases and 1 base, with 13 bases remaining between them.

The table lists this clonotype with a few counts. V gene TRBV2 combines with J gene TRBJ2-5; 12 bases are a match to TRBD2. Germline V gene data show CDR1 as SNHLY and CDR2 as FYNNEI. CDR3 size: 15 residues. With V trimmed by 6 bases and J by 5 bases, 7 bases remained unmatched. The CDR3 loop reads CASRETSGRFETQYF. CDR3 coding DNA: TGTGCCAGCAGGGAAACTAGCGGGAGGTTTGAGACCCAGTACTTC.

This clonotype was found a few times. The chain couples TRBV10-2 to TRBJ2-7, with 10 bases matching TRBD1. V shed 6 bases and J 2 bases; nucleotides not matched to a gene: 4. This CDR3 comprises 14 residues. Germline lookup yields CDR1 WSHSY and CDR2 SAAADI. CDR3 in amino acids: CASRAGTGAYEQYV. In DNA, the CDR3 is TGCGCCAGCAGGGCCGGGACAGGGGCCTACGAGCAGTACGTC.

This clonotype showed up just a few times. The rearrangement links TRBV15 to TRBJ1-5; 12 bases agree with TRBD1. The germline gives CDR1 LNHNV, CDR2 YYDKDF (reference sequence). This CDR3 region has 14 residues. The ends lost 8 bases at V and 6 bases at J; junction bases unmatched: 5. The CDR3: CATLGTGGGQPQHF. CDR3 nucleotide sequence: TGTGCCACCTTGGGGACAGGGGGCGGTCAGCCCCAGCATTTT.

There are a few counts of this clonotype. This chain links TRBV7-6 with TRBJ2-2, with 9 bases aligning to TRBD1. CDR1 is SGHVS, CDR2 FNYEAQ, per germline. The CDR3 consists of 20 residues. The trim removed 5 bases at V and 1 base at J, leaving 17 bases unmatched. This chain's CDR3 is CASSTRDRAFVGENTGELFF. The CDR3 region has the DNA TGTGCCAGCAGCACCCGGGACAGGGCTTTTGTGGGAGAGAACACCGGGGAGCTGTTTTTT.

The sample holds a few counts of this clonotype. DNA for the CDR3: TGCAGTGCCAATCCGGGACAGGCCTATAATTCACCCCTCCACTTT. It translates to CSANPGQAYNSPLHF. The chain has TRBV20-1 and TRBJ1-6; 8 positions agree with TRBD1. V dropped 6 bases and J dropped 2; count of bases not matched to a gene: 6. CDR3 length: 15 residues. Looked up from germline, CDR1 is DFQATT and CDR2 is SNEGSKA (reference sequence).

This clonotype was observed at least ten times. The chain uses TRBV29-1 and TRBJ2-5; D gene unclear. The germline V gene encodes CDR1 SQVTM and CDR2 ANQGSEA. The ends were cut back, 7 bases at V and 0 bases at J, with 9 bases in the middle. This CDR3 spans 12 amino acids. The CDR3, as DNA: TGCAGCGCTAAAGGCTACCAAGAGACCCAGTACTTC. Its protein product is CSAKGYQETQYF. The full variable domain, its missing parts supplied by reference TRBV29-1 and TRBJ2-5, is SAVISQKPSRDICQRGTSLTIQCQVDSQVTMMFWYRQQPGQSLTLIATANQGSEATYESGFVIDKFPISRPNLTFSTLTVSNMSPEDSSIYLCSAKGYQETQYFGPGTRLLVL.

The rearrangement joins TRBV12-3 or TRBV12-4 to TRBJ2-5; TRBD2 might be the D (6 bases). The CDR3 is 15 residues long. V shed 6 bases and J shed 4 bases, with 18 bases lying between them. CDR3 DNA sequence: TGTGCCAGCAGCTCCCCGGCGGGACTCGGAGAGACCCAGTACTTC. Translating it yields CASSSPAGLGETQYF.

This clonotype was seen more than once but under ten times. The rearrangement links TRBV7-9 to TRBJ1-3, with a possible D match to TRBD1 (5 bases). Per the germline V gene, CDR1 is SEHNR and CDR2 is FQNEAQ (reference sequence). The V end lost 7 bases, the J end lost 3 bases, and 16 bases lay between the germline ends. The CDR3 covers 15 residues. CDR3 DNA: TGTGCCAGCACCCAGACGGGGACGTTTGGAAACACCATATATTTT. This codes for CASTQTGTFGNTIYF.

This chain joins TRBV6-4 and TRBJ2-6; D gene unclear. This CDR3 spans 15 amino acids. V was shortened by 4 bases and J by 0 bases, with 7 bases between the two germline ends. Germline V CDR1 and CDR2: MRHNA, SNTAGT. The DNA for the CDR3 is TGTGCCAGCAGTGCTGACGGCTCTGGGGCCAACGTCCTGACTTTC. Its translation: CASSADGSGANVLTF.

The table lists this clonotype with a few counts. The rearrangement joins TRBV10-3 to TRBJ2-7; 7 nucleotides line up with TRBD2. V dropped 7 bases and J dropped 6; count of bases not matched to a gene: 12. CDR3 length equals 14 residues. Germline CDR1 is ENHRY and CDR2 is SYGVKD. CDR3 in amino acids: CAITRDGRLGEQYF. DNA for the CDR3: TGTGCCATCACCCGGGACGGGAGGCTGGGCGAGCAGTACTTC.

This clonotype occurred a few times. The chain combines TRBV20-1 with TRBJ2-3; 13 positions match TRBD2. This CDR3 region has 15 residues. V lost 4 bases, J lost 6 bases, and 7 bases stayed unmatched. Germline CDR1 is DFQATT and CDR2 is SNEGSKA (reference sequence). The DNA for the CDR3 is TGCAGTGCTACCGGGACTAGCGGGACGGTGGATACGCAGTATTTT. Protein: CSATGTSGTVDTQYF.

The chain joins TRBV11-2 to TRBJ2-5, with D tentatively TRBD2 (5 bases). The V end lost 2 bases, the J end lost 1 base, and 8 bases lay between the germline ends. The CDR3 consists of 14 residues. Germline CDR1 is SGHAT and CDR2 is FQNNGV. The CDR3 nucleotides are TGTGCCAGCAGCTTATTGGGAGTCCAAGAGACCCAGTACTTC. The encoded protein is CASSLLGVQETQYF.

This clonotype was seen ten or more times. The chain carries TRBV12-3 or TRBV12-4 and TRBJ2-3, with 8 bases identical to TRBD2. Trimming at V came to 7 bases and at J to 0 bases, leaving 6 bases not matched to a gene. The CDR3 contains 15 residues. CDR3 sequence: CASTPGGGSTDTQYF. The CDR3 DNA reads as TGTGCCAGCACCCCGGGAGGGGGGAGCACAGATACGCAGTATTTT.